This T cell receptor (beta chain) came from a study of shared clonotypes between healthy human individuals (dated by TCRdb to the early 2020s). Context from the whole study: The cohort included three men and a couple of women between 18 and 49 years of age. To estimate repertoire size and how much clonotypes are shared between individuals, the study performed deep sequencing of blood TCR repertoires from 4 to 6 healthy adults. To increase sequencing depth and limit assay-specific biases, TCR repertoire library preparation and sequencing were carried out by different laboratories using diverse techniques. Leukapheresis yielded between about 0.85 and 9.5 billion PBMCs per donor. Per donor, three plates each were used for CD4 naive and CD4 memory, two for CD8 naive, and one for CD8 memory. Broader findings and caveats from the paper: Naive subsets generally had larger estimated clonotype richness than memory subsets. Across a few donors, around 5% of naive CD4, approximately 3.6% of naive CD8, under 2.5% of memory CD4, and 0.4% of memory CD8 clonotypes were shared. Sampling was restricted to blood, and TCR repertoires in tissues likely differ from the TCR repertoires found in blood. Pairwise subsampling indicated that sequencing depth was expected to affect the degree of clonotype sharing among donors. Rarefaction of sorted-subset datasets indicated incomplete sequencing despite the large sequencing depth. Clonotypes shared by all four sorted-subset donors showed higher generation probabilities than non-shared clonotypes. The genetic and exposure-history diversity represented was limited by the small number of donors.

For the CD8 naive samples, CD45RO-negative cells were positively selected for CCR7, yielding a CD45RA+CCR7+ population from which TemRA cells were excluded. Donors were healthy HIV-negative adults with no recently reported acute infections or vaccinations. All donors were Caucasian adults living in Nashville, Tennessee, USA. Blood was collected by leukapheresis, and PBMCs were isolated by Ficoll-Histopaque density gradient centrifugation and then cryopreserved in liquid nitrogen vapor phase. Purity and quantity of every magnetically sorted T cell population were checked by analytical flow cytometry. Genomic DNA was isolated from every sorted fraction and measured by UV absorbance on a Nanodrop 2000c. Via the germline V gene, CDR1 is MDHEN and CDR2 SYDVKM. The V and J ends are trimmed by 4 bases and 0 bases, leaving 13 bases between them. Counted from cysteine to phenylalanine, this CDR3 has 16 amino acids. Here the CDR3 DNA is all that survives: 48 bases in frame from base 1.

Using the deep immunoSEQ assay, TCR CDR3 regions were amplified from genomic DNA by multiplex PCR. Extracted genomic DNA from each cell subset was spread evenly across all wells of several immunoSEQ 96-well plates, with each plate serving as a replicate. For sorted subsets, each replicate PCR was loaded with about 0.2 ug genomic DNA, equivalent to about 30,000 T cell genomes. The purified libraries were quantified using a Qubit 3.0 fluorometer, sized with a Bioanalyzer 2100, and then quantified again using the KAPA Library Quantification kit. A separate single-read 150-cycle Illumina NextSeq 550 flow cell was used to sequence each immunoSEQ 96-well plate. The source study handled its data this way. Because the immunoSEQ output held only junctional sequences and lacked quality scores, the filtering could not match the filtering applied to full-length reads. Sequences were annotated with PyIR, a Python wrapper for IgBLAST v1.9, using IMGT germline references to assign V/J genes and CDR3. Reads were removed for weak V/J assignments (E-value above 1e-6), missing CDR3, stop codons, out-of-frame junctions, or ambiguous translated residues. V3J clonotypes were defined as sequences sharing the same inferred V gene, J gene, and CDR3 amino acid sequence. Percentage overlap between repertoires was calculated by dividing the number of shared unique clonotypes by the size of the smaller repertoire. Three approaches were used to assess repertoire richness: RTK rarefaction, the Chao1 estimator, and Recon v2.1 estimates of unobserved clonotypes. Generation probabilities were computed with OLGA for all TCRbeta clonotypes obtained by the gDNA method from several donors. TCRdb retrieved this table from immuneACCESS and kept in-frame rearrangements only. Not all clones are present; in checked studies, unresolved V genes account for under half, and no reason is known for the remainder. V, J and clone size derive from that table, while D and trimming were established from the DNA sequence. Present in this sample are around 2,000,000 clones, more than 85% of which were seen just once. The ten largest clones take up over 1.5% of the sample.

A word on this clone: The specificity of this receptor is unknown. Base qualities are not recorded, but no much larger clone differs from it by a single base.

The TCR was taken from a man younger than 30 in good health. Some clones in this sample may be carry-over from other donors' samples. The sequencing input was naive CD8+ T cells from PBMCs. The cell subset or site label for this specimen denotes: CD45RA+CCR7+. The chain is assembled from TRBV28 and TRBJ2-1; the D gene identity is not certain. The DNA is TGTGCCAGCAGTTCCCCCCAGGAGAGCTCCTACAATGAGCAGTTCTTC. Its translation is CASSSPQESSYNEQFF.